The 13 T cell receptor beta chains reported below all come from one sample, sequenced in a study of cytotoxic CD8 clonotypes in ibrutinib-treated CLL. Sequencing was performed with immunoSEQ multiplex PCR; in TCRdb, only in-frame clones are kept and a portion is missing. The sample lists about 140,000 clones; about 84% were seen once. Sequences were derived from PBMCs, sampled after 36 months of ibrutinib treatment. These receptors were collected from a human donor with chronic lymphocytic leukemia.

The chain recombines TRBV7-9 with TRBJ1-4; a weak D match, TRBD1 (5 bases). This CDR3 has 14 residues. V was trimmed by 1 base and J by 5 bases, leaving 8 bases between them. Germline CDR1 is SEHNR and CDR2 is FQNEAQ (reference sequence). CDR3 sequence: CASSLVTGNEKLFF. The DNA for the CDR3 is TGTGCCAGCAGCTTAGTTACAGGAAATGAAAAACTGTTTTTT.

The CDR3: CAWGGPGGNTIYF. CDR3 nucleotides: TGTGCCTGGGGGGGCCCGGGAGGAAACACCATATATTTT. The gene calls are TRBV30 and TRBJ1-3; D perhaps matches TRBD1 (6 bases). The ends were cut back, 5 bases at V and 4 bases at J, with 12 bases in the middle. In germline, CDR1 is GTSNPN, CDR2 SVGIG (reference sequence). The CDR3 totals 13 residues.

V gene TRBV9 combines with J gene TRBJ2-2; D remains ambiguous. Germline V gives CDR1 SGDLS, CDR2 YYNGEE. The length of the CDR3 is 12 residues. The ends were cut back, 3 bases at V and 7 bases at J, with 7 bases in the middle. The CDR3 DNA reads as TGTGCCAGCAGCGAGGTGTTCGGGGAGCTGTTTTTT. This encodes CASSEVFGELFF.

The chain recombines TRBV11-2 with TRBJ1-1; the D gene is possibly TRBD1 (6 bases). The germline gives CDR1 SGHAT, CDR2 FQNNGV. With 5 bases removed from V and 4 bases from J, the gap between germline ends came to 20 bases. The CDR3 totals 16 residues. CDR3: CASSPSDSLRSTEAFF. The CDR3 coding sequence is TGTGCCAGCAGCCCGTCGGACAGCCTGAGGAGCACTGAAGCTTTCTTT.

J is TRBJ2-5 and V is TRBV30; D may match TRBD1 or TRBD2 (6 bases each). CDR3 length: 16 residues. CDR1 is GTSNPN, CDR2 SVGIG, per germline (reference sequence). The ends were cut back, 3 bases at V and 4 bases at J, with 21 bases in the middle. This chain's CDR3 is CAWRVRRAGDRETQYF. The CDR3 coding sequence is TGTGCCTGGAGGGTTAGGAGGGCAGGGGACCGAGAGACCCAGTACTTC.

This rearrangement joins TRBV27 to TRBJ1-6, with D unresolved. The CDR3 covers 11 residues. V was shortened by 3 bases and J by 6 bases, with 0 bases between the two germline ends. Germline CDR1 and CDR2: MNHEY and SMNVEV (reference sequence). CDR3 DNA sequence: TGTGCCAGCAGTTTTAATTCACCCCTCCACTTT. It translates to CASSFNSPLHF.

The chain has TRBV6-1 and TRBJ1-6; tentative D call: TRBD1 (5 bases). This CDR3 region has 14 residues. Per the germline V gene, CDR1 is MNHNS and CDR2 is SASEGT. Trimming removed 7 bases from V and 7 bases from J, with 14 bases in between. CDR3 sequence (DNA): TGTGCCAGCAACCTCGGACGGACAAATTCACCCCTCCACTTT. It encodes CASNLGRTNSPLHF.

This chain connects TRBV27 to TRBJ1-2, with 7 bases aligning to TRBD1. The CDR3 runs 15 residues. The germline CDR1 and CDR2 sequences are MNHEY and SMNVEV (reference sequence). V shed 2 bases and J 6 bases; nucleotides not matched to a gene: 9. The CDR3 sequence: CASSLTGQPLNGYTF. The CDR3 DNA reads TGTGCCAGCAGTTTAACGGGACAGCCCCTTAATGGCTACACCTTC.

The V call is TRBV9, the J call TRBJ2-3; 16 nucleotides match TRBD2. Per germline, CDR1 SGDLS and CDR2 YYNGEE. Trimming took 5 bases from V and 6 from J; bases not matched to a gene: 6. This CDR3 comprises 16 residues. DNA of the CDR3: TGTGCCAGCAGAACCGGGACTAGCGGGGGGGCGGATACGCAGTATTTT. Translation: CASRTGTSGGADTQYF.

The chain combines TRBV6-5 with TRBJ2-7; no clear D gene. Germline V gene data show CDR1 as MNHEY and CDR2 as SVGAGI. V lost 6 bases to trimming and J lost 9 bases, with 12 bases between them. The CDR3 runs to 11 residues. The CDR3 is CASRTPRRQYF. The CDR3, as DNA: TGTGCCAGCAGAACCCCCCGTAGGCAGTACTTC.

The V gene is TRBV29-1, the J gene TRBJ2-5; possible D gene TRBD2, 5 bases. Trimming pared 7 bases from V and 4 bases from J, leaving 19 bases between. Germline V gene data show CDR1 as SQVTM and CDR2 as ANQGSEA. The CDR3 has 14 amino acids. CDR3 sequence (DNA): TGCAGCGCCGCCGGGATAGCTCGTGGAGAGACCCAGTACTTC. This gives the protein CSAAGIARGETQYF.

The rearrangement links TRBV27 to TRBJ2-3, with D perhaps matching TRBD1 (5 bases). This CDR3 contains 14 residues. Germline V gene lookup returns CDR1 MNHEY and CDR2 SMNVEV (reference sequence). Trimming stripped 5 bases from V and 2 bases from J, with 11 bases between. The CDR3 DNA sequence: TGTGCCAGCAGTCCACAGGCTCCCACAGATACGCAGTATTTT. Translating it yields CASSPQAPTDTQYF.

In nucleotides, the CDR3 is TGCGCCAGCAGGACAGAAACCTATGGCTACACCTTC. Translation gives CASRTETYGYTF. J is TRBJ1-2 and V is TRBV5-1; a weak D match, TRBD1 (5 bases). From germline, CDR1 is SGHRS and CDR2 YFSETQ. The CDR3 runs to 12 residues. Deletions cut 5 bases from V and 4 bases from J, with 9 bases between. Combining the CDR3 with reference TRBV5-1 and TRBJ1-2 gives the whole variable domain KAGVTQTPRYLIKTRGQQVTLSCSPISGHRSVSWYQQTPGQGLQFLFEYFSETQRNKGNFPGRFSGRQFSNSRSEMNVSTLELGDSALYLCASRTETYGYTFGSGTRLTVV.